The 23 T cell receptor beta chains given below trace back to one sample, sequenced in a study of CD8+CD57+ T cells in acquired aplastic anemia. By flow cytometry, patients selected for sequencing had shown an expansion of CD8+CD57+ cells. Genomic DNA provided the template from which TCR beta VDJ and CDR3 profiles were obtained. TCRdb ran MiXCR on the reads and lists one entry per CDR3 protein. The table has about 43,000 distinct CDR3 sequences, under 80% seen once; the top ten hold 50% to 70%. The sample taken for sequencing was sorted CD4+, CD8+, or CD8+CD57+ T cells (not recorded which) from PBMCs. The receptor set was obtained from a human donor with aplastic anemia.

On this clonotype: At one of its ends the junction is not consistent with the germline gene, which may arise from a read error. The rearrangement links TRBV5-5 to TRBJ1-5, with unresolved D. The germline CDR1 and CDR2 sequences are SGHKS and YYEKEE (reference sequence). CDR3 length equals 16 residues. Here the CDR3 DNA reads TGTGCCTGCAGCTTGGGAGTGTGGGCCACGAATCAGTCCCAGCATTTT. It yields the protein CACSLGVWATNQSQHF. The full variable domain, its missing parts supplied by reference TRBV5-5 and TRBJ1-5, is DAGVTQSPTHLIKTRGQQVTLRCSPISGHKSVSWYQQVLGQGPQFIFQYYEKEERGRGNFPDRFSARQFPNYSSELNVNALLLGDSALYLCACSLGVWATNQSQHFGDGTRLSIL.

This rearrangement joins TRBV20-1 to TRBJ1-2; D is unresolved. Trimming removed 5 bases from V and 8 bases from J, with 21 bases in between. Germline V gives CDR1 DFQATT, CDR2 SNEGSKA (reference sequence). The CDR3 consists of 14 residues. CDR3 region: CSALSYDPVSGYTF. CDR3 coding DNA: TGCAGTGCTCTATCCTACGACCCAGTAAGCGGCTACACCTTC.

Details on this clonotype: A much larger clone lies one base from this, so it may be a read error. The genes are TRBV4-1 and TRBJ1-5; D unresolved. With 1 base removed from V and 4 bases from J, the gap between germline ends came to 8 bases. The germline V gene encodes CDR1 MGHRA and CDR2 YSYEKL. The CDR3 totals 14 residues. The CDR3 sequence: CASSQGFGNQPQHF. The CDR3, as DNA: TGCGCCAGCAGCCAAGGATTCGGGAATCAGCCCCAGCATTTT.

This chain links TRBV29-1 with TRBJ1-2; D call uncertain. The CDR3 runs 11 residues. The V gene's germline CDR1 is SQVTM and CDR2 ANQGSEA. Deletions cut 4 bases from V and 4 bases from J, with 7 bases between. CDR3 residues: CSVVVTYGYTF. CDR3 nucleotides: TGCAGCGTTGTGGTGACCTATGGCTACACCTTC.

This chain connects TRBV10-3 to TRBJ2-7; D remains unclear. The V end lost 5 bases, the J end lost 4 bases, and 6 bases lay between the germline ends. Germline lookup yields CDR1 ENHRY and CDR2 SYGVKD. The CDR3 covers 11 residues. In DNA, the CDR3 is TGTGCCATCAGTACGAATTACGAGCAGTACTTC. Its protein product is CAISTNYEQYF.

The J gene is TRBJ1-2, the V gene TRBV2; the D is unclear. Germline V gene sequence: CDR1 SNHLY, CDR2 FYNNEI. The CDR3 sequence is 14 residues long. V was shortened by 2 bases and J by 4 bases, with 11 bases between the two germline ends. The CDR3 spells CASSESQWGYGYTF. Here the CDR3 DNA reads TGTGCCAGCAGTGAATCTCAGTGGGGCTATGGCTACACCTTC.

At least ten counts were recorded for this clonotype. The chain couples TRBV7-6 to TRBJ1-1; TRBD1 matches at 8 bases. Trimming took 7 bases from V and 5 from J; bases not matched to a gene: 9. CDR1 and CDR2 (germline): SGHVS, FNYEAQ. The CDR3 is made up of 14 amino acids. This CDR3 is CASTGGVVDTEAFF. Written as DNA, the CDR3 is TGTGCCAGCACAGGGGGCGTAGTTGATACTGAAGCTTTCTTT. Looking up the rest from reference TRBV7-6 and TRBJ1-1 gives the full variable domain: GAGVSQSPRYKVTKRGQDVALRCDPISGHVSLYWYRQALGQGPEFLTYFNYEAQQDKSGLPNDRFSAERPEGSISTLTIQRTEQRDSAMYRCASTGGVVDTEAFFGQGTRLTVV.

For this clonotype: A clone one base away is much larger, so this may be a read error. The chain links TRBV29-1 to TRBJ2-3; D ambiguous. This CDR3 has 14 residues. Germline CDR1 reads SQVTM; CDR2 reads ANQGSEA. In DNA, the CDR3 is TGCAGCGTTGAAGATCGTGATCACACAGATGCGCAGTATTTT. Its protein product is CSVEDRDHTDAQYF.

This sequence joins TRBV9 and TRBJ2-6, with D unresolved. The CDR3 loop spans 17 amino acids. Germline V CDR1 and CDR2: SGDLS, YYNGEE. V lost 4 bases to trimming and J lost 0 bases, with 14 bases between them. The CDR3 region is CASSSKSTLSGANVLTF. The CDR3 coding sequence is TGTGCCAGCAGCTCCAAATCGACCCTCTCTGGGGCCAACGTCCTGACTTTC.

The chain is built from TRBV19 and TRBJ2-3; unclear D gene. V gave up 5 bases and J gave up 4 bases, with 13 bases separating them. This CDR3 is built from 14 residues. Germline V gene lookup returns CDR1 LNHDA and CDR2 SQIVND (reference sequence). Here the CDR3 DNA reads TGTGCCAGTAGTTTGTTTATATATCCAGATACGCAGTATTTT. This encodes CASSLFIYPDTQYF.

This clonotype has at least ten counts. The rearrangement links TRBV12-3 or TRBV12-4 to TRBJ2-7; D remains ambiguous. The V end was cut by 6 bases, the J end by 6 bases, with 9 bases between. This CDR3 spans 11 amino acids. The CDR3 sequence: CASSRSSEQYF. CDR3 nucleotide sequence: TGTGCCAGCAGCCGAAGCTCCGAGCAGTACTTC.

A few counts support this clonotype. This chain connects TRBV10-3 to TRBJ1-2; TRBD1 matches at 10 bases. The CDR3 contains 15 residues. After removal of 7 bases from V and 4 bases from J, the junction contained 9 bases not matched to a gene. Germline CDR1 is ENHRY and CDR2 is SYGVKD. CDR3 sequence: CAITPDRGRIYGYTF. For the CDR3, the DNA is TGTGCCATCACTCCTGACAGGGGGCGCATCTATGGCTACACCTTC.

This clonotype appeared a single time. The J gene is TRBJ1-1, the V gene TRBV19; D not resolved. The germline CDR1 and CDR2 sequences are LNHDA and SQIVND (reference sequence). The CDR3 totals 15 residues. Trimming stripped 2 bases from V and 0 bases from J, with 10 bases between. In DNA, the CDR3 is TGTGCCAGTAGTATATTTGGCACCCTGAACACTGAAGCTTTCTTT. It yields the protein CASSIFGTLNTEAFF.

This rearrangement joins TRBV2 to TRBJ2-1; 8 positions agree with TRBD2. This CDR3 is built from 15 residues. V dropped 4 bases and J dropped 7; count of bases not matched to a gene: 9. The germline V gene has CDR1 SNHLY and CDR2 FYNNEI. CDR3 coding DNA: TGTGCCAGCAGTGGTGGCGGGGGGACGGGTAATGAGCAGTTCTTC. Amino acid sequence: CASSGGGGTGNEQFF. Variable domain in full (rest from reference TRBV2 and TRBJ2-1): EPEVTQTPSHQVTQMGQEVILRCVPISNHLYFYWYRQILGQKVEFLVSFYNNEISEKSEIFDDQFSVERPDGSNFTLKIRSTKLEDSAMYFCASSGGGGTGNEQFFGPGTRLTVL.

The chain employs TRBV2 and TRBJ2-7, with 10 positions matching TRBD1. The ends lost 6 bases at V and 5 bases at J; junction bases unmatched: 10. This CDR3 has 15 residues. Germline loops: CDR1 SNHLY, CDR2 FYNNEI. CDR3: CASRLTTGGADEQYF. CDR3 in DNA: TGTGCCAGCAGGTTGACGACAGGGGGCGCGGACGAGCAGTACTTC. The full variable domain, in which reference TRBV2 and TRBJ2-7 provide the parts outside the CDR3, is EPEVTQTPSHQVTQMGQEVILRCVPISNHLYFYWYRQILGQKVEFLVSFYNNEISEKSEIFDDQFSVERPDGSNFTLKIRSTKLEDSAMYFCASRLTTGGADEQYFGPGTRLTVT.

The genes are TRBV15 and TRBJ2-7; D not certain. Trimming cost V 0 bases and J 6 bases, with 6 bases left between them. This CDR3 is 12 amino acids long. The germline V gene encodes CDR1 LNHNV and CDR2 YYDKDF (reference sequence). The CDR3 here is CATSRDLGEQYF. Here the CDR3 DNA reads TGTGCCACCAGCAGAGATCTGGGCGAGCAGTACTTC.

This chain connects TRBV19 to TRBJ2-1, with no clear D. Trimming removed 5 bases from V and 9 bases from J, with 8 bases in between. This CDR3 spans 11 amino acids. Germline CDR1 is LNHDA and CDR2 is SQIVND (reference sequence). For the CDR3, the DNA is TGTGCCAGTAGTCTAAGAAGTGAGCAGTTCTTC. Translated: CASSLRSEQFF.

This clonotype was seen just once. The V call is TRBV10-3, the J call TRBJ1-1, with a possible D match to TRBD1 (6 bases). This CDR3 spans 16 amino acids. Trimming cost V 2 bases and J 1 base, with 14 bases left between them. Germline CDR1 is ENHRY and CDR2 is SYGVKD. The DNA of the CDR3 is TGTGCCATCAGTGAGGGCTACAGGGCATCGAACACTGAAGCTTTCTTT. Residues: CAISEGYRASNTEAFF.

This chain joins TRBV11-1 and TRBJ2-3; maybe TRBD1 (8 bases). The CDR3 covers 17 residues. V lost 5 bases to trimming and J lost 3 bases, with 21 bases between them. Germline values: CDR1 SGHAT, CDR2 FQDESV (reference sequence). CDR3 amino acids: CASSTETGEGPTDTQYF. In DNA form, the CDR3 reads TGTGCCAGCAGCACCGAGACAGGGGAGGGGCCGACAGATACGCAGTATTTT.

The rearrangement joins TRBV6-1 to TRBJ1-1; maybe TRBD1 (5 bases). Germline V CDR1 and CDR2: MNHNS, SASEGT. The V gene lost 6 bases and the J gene lost 1 base, with 9 bases spanning the gap. The CDR3 has 13 residues. The CDR3 nucleotides are TGTGCCAGCAGAACCGGACAGAACACTGAAGCTTTCTTT. It codes for CASRTGQNTEAFF.

The genes are TRBV2 and TRBJ2-7; TRBD1 aligns across 10 bases. Per the germline V gene, CDR1 is SNHLY and CDR2 is FYNNEI. The trim removed 6 bases at V and 3 bases at J, leaving 5 bases unmatched. The CDR3 runs 14 residues. In DNA form, the CDR3 reads TGTGCCAGCAGGGAGGACAGGGGGAACTACGAGCAGTACTTC. It encodes CASREDRGNYEQYF.

The chain has TRBV2 and TRBJ2-5, with 8 nucleotides matching TRBD2. The CDR3 runs 16 residues. J gave up 1 base and V 8 bases, and 12 bases lay outside the gene matches. Germline V CDR1 and CDR2: SNHLY, FYNNEI. As DNA, the CDR3 is TGTGCCAGCGGGTCACGGGTCGGGGGGGGCCAAGAGACCCAGTACTTC. Its translation: CASGSRVGGGQETQYF.

This clonotype was observed many times. CDR3 sequence: CASSSFVQETQYF. CDR3 DNA sequence: TGTGCCAGCAGTTCCTTTGTCCAAGAGACCCAGTACTTC. The V gene is TRBV6-5, the J gene TRBJ2-5, with unresolved D. Looked up from germline, CDR1 is MNHEY and CDR2 is SVGAGI. V gave up 4 bases and J gave up 1 base, with 7 bases separating them. The CDR3 runs to 13 residues.